This T cell receptor beta chain was captured in a study of blood T cells in healthy people across ages. Across the whole study: Every two T cells gave about one barcoded beta molecule via template switching.

The CDR3 consists of 17 residues. Trimming stripped 3 bases from V and 3 bases from J, with 20 bases between. Turning to this clonotype: Its antigen is undetermined.

The second PCR ran about 7 to 12 cycles with a sample-barcoded 5' primer and J-beta primers. Each cDNA molecule was tagged by a template-switch adaptor with 12 random nucleotides. TCRdb processed the 5' RACE reads anew with MiXCR; each CDR3 protein has one entry. This repertoire shows 650,000 or so distinct CDR3 sequences, 52% found once; its top ten account for 13%. Isolation per sample recovered at least 7 million PBMCs. General study results and limits: Diversity of TCR beta per million T cells declined in a roughly linear way with age.

The chain is built from TRBV12-3 or TRBV12-4 and TRBJ1-1; D ambiguous. The TCR was taken from an elderly woman in good health. Sequencing was done on a sample of blood. The CDR3 spells CASSFIVRPRRDTEAFF. CDR3 DNA sequence: TGTGCCAGCAGTTTTATAGTCCGACCCAGAAGAGACACTGAAGCTTTCTTT.